This T cell receptor beta chain is from a study of T cells in Graves' hyperthyroidism and ophthalmopathy. Study background: Before any treatment, at initial diagnosis, peripheral blood was collected. Study observations and caveats: Prediction of ophthalmopathy progression came a median approximately 6.5 months pre-onset.

This clonotype was counted at least ten times. Its specificity is not known. The V gene lost 8 bases and the J gene lost 6 bases, with 14 bases spanning the gap. This CDR3 spans 12 amino acids. Germline V gene sequence: CDR1 SEHNR, CDR2 FQNEAQ (reference sequence). TCR beta CDR3 sequences were amplified from RNA transcripts. HTBI primers were the set used in a first-round RT-PCR of the TCR CDR3. TCRdb analysed the multiplex PCR reads with MiXCR anew, one entry per CDR3 protein. This table holds some 800,000 distinct CDR3 sequences, 38% found once. The PBMCs had their origin in around 9.1 ml of fresh peripheral blood.

This receptor was identified in a man aged 18 to 30 with Graves' hyperthyroidism. The sequenced sample was blood. The genes are TRBV7-9 and TRBJ2-7; TRBD1 is a possible D gene (5 bases). CDR3 in DNA: TGTGCCAGCTCCCGGCAGGGCGGCGAGCAGTACTTC. This translates into CASSRQGGEQYF.